Here is one T cell receptor (beta chain) with its context. As yet, its antigen is unknown. The sample is drawn from a study of shared clonotypes between healthy human individuals. Broader study findings: The small donor group covered limited genetic and exposure diversity. Measured sharing among donors was expected to vary with sequencing depth.

J gave up 3 bases and V 3 bases, and 5 bases lay outside the gene matches. The CDR3 consists of 15 residues. Germline V gives CDR1 MDHEN, CDR2 SYDVKM. Source study methods: As immunoSEQ supplied junction-only sequences (without quality scores), filtering differed. Profiling relied on immunoSEQ multiplex PCR, and the TCRdb table lists in-frame clones only, not all of them. D and trimming come from the DNA, and the V and J calls and clone size come from that table. This repertoire shows 2.3 million or so clones, 85% to 95% found once; its top ten account for about 0.39%. This receptor was taken from a man aged 18 to 29 in good health. Some clones in this sample may be carry-over from other donors' samples. Sample: naive CD4+ T cells from PBMCs. Subset of the sample: CD45RA+ positively selected. The chain has TRBV28 and TRBJ2-7, with 10 positions matching TRBD1. The CDR3, as DNA: TGTGCCAGCAGTTTCAGGGGACAGGGGTTCTACGAGCAGTACTTC. Translating it yields CASSFRGQGFYEQYF.